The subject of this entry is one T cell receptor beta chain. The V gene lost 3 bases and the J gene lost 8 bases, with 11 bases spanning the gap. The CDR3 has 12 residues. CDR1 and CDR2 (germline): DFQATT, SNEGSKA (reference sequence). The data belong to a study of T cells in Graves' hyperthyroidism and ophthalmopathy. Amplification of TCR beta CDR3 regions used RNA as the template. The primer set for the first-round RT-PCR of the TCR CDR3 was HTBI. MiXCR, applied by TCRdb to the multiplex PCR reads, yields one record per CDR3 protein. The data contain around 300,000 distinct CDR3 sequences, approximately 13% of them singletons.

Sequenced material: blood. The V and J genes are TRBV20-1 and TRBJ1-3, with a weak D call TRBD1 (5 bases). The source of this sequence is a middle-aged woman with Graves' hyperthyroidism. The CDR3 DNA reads TGCAGTGCTAGGGGGCGGGGGTACACCATATATTTT. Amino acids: CSARGRGYTIYF.